This TCR beta chain was recorded in a study of blood T cell repertoires in COVID-19. Original analysis: Amplified reference gene primers provided the basis for estimating nucleated cell counts. Method: immunoSEQ multiplex PCR; TCRdb's copy keeps in-frame clones and lacks some. D and trimming come from the DNA, and the V and J calls and clone size come from that table. The sample lists fewer than 300,000 clones, roughly 87% occurring once. Specimen: peripheral blood. This clonotype was sampled from a man aged 18 to 29 with active or convalescent COVID-19.

The CDR3 coding sequence is TGTGCCAGCAGCTTACAGACAGGAGTCTCTGGAAACACCATATATTTT. The encoded protein is CASSLQTGVSGNTIYF. The V gene is TRBV11-2, the J gene TRBJ1-3, with D perhaps matching TRBD1 (6 bases). The CDR3 length is 16 residues. Trimming removed 2 bases at V and 0 bases at J, with 11 bases between. Per germline, CDR1 SGHAT and CDR2 FQNNGV.